Shown below are 10 T cell receptor beta chains from a single sample sequenced in a study of blood T cell repertoires in COVID-19. Here immunoSEQ multiplex PCR was the method, and the copy in TCRdb shows in-frame clones only, minus some. In the table there are fewer than 75,000 clones, approximately 79% of which are singletons. Source material: peripheral blood. These receptors were obtained from a woman aged 55-70 years with acute or convalescent COVID-19.

The V and J genes are TRBV5-1 and TRBJ1-1; the match to TRBD1 covers 7 bases. Germline CDR1 reads SGHRS; CDR2 reads YFSETQ. The CDR3 consists of 15 residues. V trimming: 1 base; J trimming: 5 bases; junction bases outside the gene matches: 8. The CDR3 here is CASSLTRGRGTEAFF. As DNA, the CDR3 is TGCGCCAGCAGCTTGACGAGGGGGCGCGGGACTGAAGCTTTCTTT.

This CDR3 reads CSVVNSAQGNEQFF. The CDR3 nucleotides read TGCAGCGTAGTTAATTCAGCACAGGGGAATGAGCAGTTCTTC. V gene TRBV29-1 combines with J gene TRBJ2-1; 7 bases agree with TRBD1. The V segment lost 6 bases and the J segment 7 bases; nucleotides outside the gene matches: 12. Per germline, CDR1 SQVTM and CDR2 ANQGSEA. CDR3 length: 14 residues.

The chain couples TRBV10-2 to TRBJ2-3, with 9 bases that match TRBD2. J lost 5 bases, V lost 8 bases, and 8 bases had no gene match. The CDR3 runs 14 residues. Germline CDR1 WSHSY, CDR2 SAAADI. CDR3 sequence: CASRGSGGVDTQYF. CDR3 DNA: TGCGCCAGCCGCGGTAGCGGGGGAGTAGATACGCAGTATTTT.

The rearrangement links TRBV5-5 to TRBJ1-2; 7 bases are shared with TRBD1. The CDR3 runs 16 residues. V lost 4 bases to trimming and J lost 0 bases; unmatched junction nucleotides: 9. CDR1 is SGHKS and CDR2 is YYEKEE in the germline V gene (reference sequence). The CDR3 reads CASSPMTGPANYGYTF. The CDR3 DNA reads as TGTGCCAGCAGCCCCATGACAGGGCCGGCTAACTATGGCTACACCTTC.

The chain employs TRBV3-1 (or the pseudogene TRBV3-2) and TRBJ2-5; TRBD1 agrees at 8 bases. This CDR3 region has 15 residues. The germline V gene has CDR1 LGHDT and CDR2 YNNKEL (reference sequence). The V segment lost 1 base and the J segment 5 bases; nucleotides outside the gene matches: 6. CDR3 nucleotides: TGTGCCAGCAGCCAAGGGACAGGGACGCGGGAGACCCAGTACTTC. Protein product: CASSQGTGTRETQYF.

The chain joins TRBV5-1 to TRBJ1-2; 7 bases agree with TRBD1. The CDR3 runs 16 residues. Trimming cost V 0 bases and J 0 bases; bases outside gene matches: 5. Germline V gives CDR1 SGHRS, CDR2 YFSETQ. The CDR3 here is CASSLAAGGTNYGYTF. DNA for the CDR3: TGCGCCAGCAGCTTGGCCGCAGGGGGAACTAACTATGGCTACACCTTC.

This clone was found once. V gene TRBV6-1 combines with J gene TRBJ1-6; D gene unclear. Deletions cut 3 bases from V and 3 bases from J, with 9 bases between. The CDR3 has 15 amino acids. Germline values: CDR1 MNHNS, CDR2 SASEGT. In nucleotides, the CDR3 is TGTGCCAGCAGTGATTTCCGGGACTATAATTCACCCCTCCACTTT. Its protein is CASSDFRDYNSPLHF.

A single count supports this clone. The chain has TRBV3-1 (or the pseudogene TRBV3-2) and TRBJ2-5; weak D call: TRBD2 (5 bases). CDR3 length: 15 amino acids. V was shortened by 0 bases and J by 4 bases, with 12 bases between the two germline ends. Germline assignment: CDR1 LGHDT and CDR2 YNNKEL (reference sequence). The CDR3 here is CASSQDRGAAETQYF. The CDR3 nucleotides are TGTGCCAGCAGCCAAGATCGGGGAGCAGCAGAGACCCAGTACTTC.

This clone turned up a few times. CDR3 sequence (DNA): TGCAGCGTTGCCCGACTAGCGGGGGGTACCTACGAGCAGTACTTC. Its translation is CSVARLAGGTYEQYF. This chain connects TRBV29-1 to TRBJ2-7, with 13 bases that match TRBD2. The V gene end was trimmed by 4 bases and the J gene end by 2 bases; junction bases not matched to a gene: 5. There are 15 residues in the CDR3. From germline, CDR1 is SQVTM and CDR2 ANQGSEA.

The chain joins TRBV4-2 to TRBJ2-2; 10 bases are shared with TRBD1. The CDR3 consists of 16 residues. Losses at the gene ends were 1 base for V and 3 bases for J; bases not matched to a gene: 2. CDR1 and CDR2 (germline): LGHNA, YNFKEQ. CDR3 residues: CASSQGDRGDTGELFF. The CDR3 DNA is TGTGCCAGCAGCCAAGGGGACAGGGGAGACACCGGGGAGCTGTTTTTT.